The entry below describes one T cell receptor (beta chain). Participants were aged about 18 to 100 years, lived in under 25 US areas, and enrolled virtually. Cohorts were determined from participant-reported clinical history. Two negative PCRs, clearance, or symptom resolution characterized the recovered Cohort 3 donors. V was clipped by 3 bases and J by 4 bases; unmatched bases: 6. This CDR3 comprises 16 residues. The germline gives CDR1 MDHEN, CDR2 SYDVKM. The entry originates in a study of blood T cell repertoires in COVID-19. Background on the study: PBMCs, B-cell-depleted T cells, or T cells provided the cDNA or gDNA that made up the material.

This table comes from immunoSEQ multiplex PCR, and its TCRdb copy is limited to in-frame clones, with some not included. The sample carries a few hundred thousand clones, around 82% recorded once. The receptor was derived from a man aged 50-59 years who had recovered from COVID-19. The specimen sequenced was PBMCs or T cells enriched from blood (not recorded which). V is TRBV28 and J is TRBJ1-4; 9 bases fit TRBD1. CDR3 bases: TGTGCCAGCAGTTTGAAGGACAGGGGTTATAATGAAAAACTGTTTTTT. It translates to CASSLKDRGYNEKLFF.